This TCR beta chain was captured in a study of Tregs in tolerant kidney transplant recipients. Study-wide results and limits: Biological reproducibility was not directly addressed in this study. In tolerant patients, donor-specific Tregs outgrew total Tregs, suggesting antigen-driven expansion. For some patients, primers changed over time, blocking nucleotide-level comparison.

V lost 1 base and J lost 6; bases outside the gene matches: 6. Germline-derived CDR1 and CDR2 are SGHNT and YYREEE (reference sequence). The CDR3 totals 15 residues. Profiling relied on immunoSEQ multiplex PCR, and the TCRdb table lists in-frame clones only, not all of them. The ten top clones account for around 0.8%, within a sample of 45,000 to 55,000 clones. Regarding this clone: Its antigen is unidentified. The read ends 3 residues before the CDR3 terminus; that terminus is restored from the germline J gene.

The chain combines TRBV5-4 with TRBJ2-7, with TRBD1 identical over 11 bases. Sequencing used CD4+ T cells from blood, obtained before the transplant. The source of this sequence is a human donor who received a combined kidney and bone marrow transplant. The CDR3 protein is CASSLYGTGGFEQYF. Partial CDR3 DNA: TGTGCCAGCAGCTTGTACGGGACAGGGGGATTCGAG.